This T cell receptor (beta chain) was sequenced for a study of T cell responses to AZD1222 COVID-19 vaccine. Study results and limitations: Only a handful of people who got AZD1222 tested seropositive at baseline. The donor group comprised mostly white British people and more females; the analysis possibly underestimated clonal diversity.

Profiled with immunoSEQ multiplex PCR; TCRdb holds only in-frame clones, not every one. The sample consists of 150,000 or so clones, roughly nine tenths of them appearing once. For this clone: Its antigen is undetermined.

V gave up 1 base and J gave up 1 base, with 4 bases separating them. The V gene's germline CDR1 is GTSNPN and CDR2 SVGIG (reference sequence). The CDR3 is 12 residues long. The origin of this receptor is an adult who received the AZD1222 COVID-19 vaccine. Sequences were derived from peripheral blood, sampled 28 days after the second AZD1222 dose. The chain combines TRBV30 with TRBJ1-1; D call uncertain. This CDR3 is CAWSGGNTEAFF. The DNA of the CDR3 is TGTGCCTGGAGTGGGGGGAACACTGAAGCTTTCTTT.